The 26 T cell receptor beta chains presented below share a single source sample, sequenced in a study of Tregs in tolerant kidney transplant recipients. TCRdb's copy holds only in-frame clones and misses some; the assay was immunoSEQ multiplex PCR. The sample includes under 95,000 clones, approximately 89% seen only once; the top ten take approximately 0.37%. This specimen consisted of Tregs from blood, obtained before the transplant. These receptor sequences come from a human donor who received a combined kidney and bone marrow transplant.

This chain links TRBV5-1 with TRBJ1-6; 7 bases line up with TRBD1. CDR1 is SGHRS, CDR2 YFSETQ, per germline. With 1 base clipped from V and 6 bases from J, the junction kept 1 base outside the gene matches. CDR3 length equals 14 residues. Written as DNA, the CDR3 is TGCGCCAGCAGCTTGCCAGGGGGTAATTCACCCCTCCACTTT. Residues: CASSLPGGNSPLHF.

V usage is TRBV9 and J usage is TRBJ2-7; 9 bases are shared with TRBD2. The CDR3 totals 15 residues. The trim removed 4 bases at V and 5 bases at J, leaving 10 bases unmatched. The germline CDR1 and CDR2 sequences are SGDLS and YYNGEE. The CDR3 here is CASSSRLAGLNEQYF. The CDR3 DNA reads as TGTGCCAGCAGCTCCCGTCTAGCGGGGTTGAACGAGCAGTACTTC.

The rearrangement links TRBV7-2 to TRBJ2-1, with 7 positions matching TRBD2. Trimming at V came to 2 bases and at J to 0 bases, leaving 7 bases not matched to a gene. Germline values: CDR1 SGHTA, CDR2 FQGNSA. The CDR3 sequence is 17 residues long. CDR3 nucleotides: TGTGCCAGCAGCTTACTTCCAGCGGGAAGCTCCTACAATGAGCAGTTCTTC. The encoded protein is CASSLLPAGSSYNEQFF.

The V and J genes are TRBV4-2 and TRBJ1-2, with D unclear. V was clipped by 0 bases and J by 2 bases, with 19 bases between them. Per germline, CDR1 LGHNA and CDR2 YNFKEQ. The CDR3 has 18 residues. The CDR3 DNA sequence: TGTGCCAGCAGCCAAGATAGAGCGACCCCCGGAAGCAACTATGGCTACACCTTC. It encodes CASSQDRATPGSNYGYTF.

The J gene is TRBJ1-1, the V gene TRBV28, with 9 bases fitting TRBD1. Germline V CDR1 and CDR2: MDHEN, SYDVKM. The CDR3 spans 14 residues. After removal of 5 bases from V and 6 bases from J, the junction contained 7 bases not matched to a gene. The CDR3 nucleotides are TGTGCCAGCAGTCCGAGACAGGGGGTATCTGAAGCTTTCTTT. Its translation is CASSPRQGVSEAFF.

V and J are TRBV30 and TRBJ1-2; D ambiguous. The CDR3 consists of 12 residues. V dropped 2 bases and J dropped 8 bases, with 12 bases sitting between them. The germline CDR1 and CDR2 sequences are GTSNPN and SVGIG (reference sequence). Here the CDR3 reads CAWSSAVWGYTF. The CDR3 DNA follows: TGTGCCTGGAGTAGCGCGGTGTGGGGCTACACCTTC. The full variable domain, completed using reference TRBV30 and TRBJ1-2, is SQTIHQWPATLVQPVGSPLSLECTVEGTSNPNLYWYRQAAGRGLQLLFYSVGIGQISSEVPQNLSASRPQDRQFILSSKKLLLSDSGFYLCAWSSAVWGYTFGSGTRLTVV.

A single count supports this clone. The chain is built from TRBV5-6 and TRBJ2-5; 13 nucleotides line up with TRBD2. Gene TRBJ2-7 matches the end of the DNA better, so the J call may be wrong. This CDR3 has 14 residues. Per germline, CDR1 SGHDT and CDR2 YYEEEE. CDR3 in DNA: TGTGCCAGCAGCAGGACTAGCGGGAGTTACGAGCAGTACTTC. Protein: CASSRTSGSYEQYF.

CDR3 coding DNA: TGCGCCAGCAGTGTTCCGGGACAACCGAACACTGAAGCTTTCTTT. Encoded protein: CASSVPGQPNTEAFF. V is TRBV10-2 and J is TRBJ1-1; TRBD1 might be the D (6 bases). Between the trimmed V and J ends, which lost 4 bases and 1 base, there was a span of 13 bases. CDR3 length: 15 residues. The germline gives CDR1 WSHSY, CDR2 SAAADI.

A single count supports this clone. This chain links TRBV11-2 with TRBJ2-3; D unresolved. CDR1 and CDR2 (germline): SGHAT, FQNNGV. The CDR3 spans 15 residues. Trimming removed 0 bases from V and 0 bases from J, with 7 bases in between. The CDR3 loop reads CASSLESSSTDTQYF. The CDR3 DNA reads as TGTGCCAGCAGCTTAGAAAGCTCTAGCACAGATACGCAGTATTTT.

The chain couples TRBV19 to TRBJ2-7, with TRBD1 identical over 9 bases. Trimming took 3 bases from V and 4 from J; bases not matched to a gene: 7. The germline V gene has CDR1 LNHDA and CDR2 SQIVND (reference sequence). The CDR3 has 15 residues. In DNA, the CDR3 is TGTGCCAGTAGTATCACGGGACAGGGAATTTACGAGCAGTACTTC. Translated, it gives CASSITGQGIYEQYF.

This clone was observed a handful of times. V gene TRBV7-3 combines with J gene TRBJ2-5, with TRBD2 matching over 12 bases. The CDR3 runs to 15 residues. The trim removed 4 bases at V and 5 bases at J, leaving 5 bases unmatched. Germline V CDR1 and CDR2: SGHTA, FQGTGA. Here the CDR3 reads CASSSSSGRGETQYF. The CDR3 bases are TGTGCCAGCAGCTCATCTAGCGGGAGGGGGGAGACCCAGTACTTC.

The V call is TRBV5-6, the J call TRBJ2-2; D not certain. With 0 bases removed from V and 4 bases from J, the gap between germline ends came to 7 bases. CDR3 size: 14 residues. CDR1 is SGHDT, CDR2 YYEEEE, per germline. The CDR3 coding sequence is TGTGCCAGCAGCTTGGGACTCTCCACCGGGGAGCTGTTTTTT. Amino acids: CASSLGLSTGELFF.

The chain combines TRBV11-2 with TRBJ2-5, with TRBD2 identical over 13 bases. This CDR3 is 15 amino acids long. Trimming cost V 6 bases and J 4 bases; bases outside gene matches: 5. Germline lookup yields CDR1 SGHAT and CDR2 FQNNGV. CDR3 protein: CASSMGLAGRETQYF. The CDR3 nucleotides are TGTGCCAGCAGTATGGGACTAGCGGGAAGAGAGACCCAGTACTTC.

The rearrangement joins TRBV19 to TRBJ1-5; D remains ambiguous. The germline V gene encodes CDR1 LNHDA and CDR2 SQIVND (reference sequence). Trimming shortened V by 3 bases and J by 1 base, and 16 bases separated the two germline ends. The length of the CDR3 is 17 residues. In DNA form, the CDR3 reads TGTGCCAGTAGTATGCGCCAGTACCCCTTAAGCAATCAGCCCCAGCATTTT. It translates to CASSMRQYPLSNQPQHF.

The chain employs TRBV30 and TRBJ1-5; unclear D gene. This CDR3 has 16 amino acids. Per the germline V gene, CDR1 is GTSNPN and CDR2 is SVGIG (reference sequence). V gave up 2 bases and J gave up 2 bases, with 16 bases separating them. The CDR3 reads CAWSLGGGWGNQPQHF. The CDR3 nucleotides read TGTGCCTGGAGTCTAGGCGGCGGATGGGGCAATCAGCCCCAGCATTTT.

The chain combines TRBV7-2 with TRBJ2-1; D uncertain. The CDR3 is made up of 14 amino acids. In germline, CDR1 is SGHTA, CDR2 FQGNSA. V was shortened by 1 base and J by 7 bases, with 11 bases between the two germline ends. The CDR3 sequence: CASSLDSGANEQFF. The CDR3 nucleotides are TGTGCCAGCAGCTTAGATTCGGGCGCAAATGAGCAGTTCTTC.

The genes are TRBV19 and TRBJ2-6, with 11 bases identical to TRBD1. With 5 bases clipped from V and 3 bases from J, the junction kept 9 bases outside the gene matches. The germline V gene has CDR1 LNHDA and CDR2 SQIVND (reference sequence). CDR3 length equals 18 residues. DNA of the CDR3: TGTGCCAGTAGTTCCACCGGGACAGGGGGGTTTGGGGCCAACGTCCTGACTTTC. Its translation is CASSSTGTGGFGANVLTF.

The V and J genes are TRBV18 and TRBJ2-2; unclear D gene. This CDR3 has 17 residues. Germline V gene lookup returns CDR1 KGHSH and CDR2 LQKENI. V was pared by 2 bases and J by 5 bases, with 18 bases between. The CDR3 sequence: CASSPNSFLVGTGELFF. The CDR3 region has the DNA TGTGCCAGCTCACCAAATTCCTTTCTAGTCGGGACCGGGGAGCTGTTTTTT. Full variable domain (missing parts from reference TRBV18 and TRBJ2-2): NAGVMQNPRHLVRRRGQEARLRCSPMKGHSHVYWYRQLPEEGLKFMVYLQKENIIDESGMPKERFSAEFPKEGPSILRIQQVVRGDSAAYFCASSPNSFLVGTGELFFGEGSRLTVL.

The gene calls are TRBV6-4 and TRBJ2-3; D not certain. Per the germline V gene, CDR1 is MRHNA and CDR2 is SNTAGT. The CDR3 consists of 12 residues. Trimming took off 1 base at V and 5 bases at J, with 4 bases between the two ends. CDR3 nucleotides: TGTGCCAGCAGTGACTTAGGAGATACGCAGTATTTT. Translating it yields CASSDLGDTQYF.

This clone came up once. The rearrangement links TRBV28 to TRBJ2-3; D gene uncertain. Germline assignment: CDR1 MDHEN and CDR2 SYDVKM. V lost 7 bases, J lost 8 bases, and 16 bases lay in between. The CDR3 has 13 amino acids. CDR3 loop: CASTTWQPRTQYF. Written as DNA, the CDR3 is TGTGCCAGCACTACTTGGCAGCCTCGTACGCAGTATTTT.

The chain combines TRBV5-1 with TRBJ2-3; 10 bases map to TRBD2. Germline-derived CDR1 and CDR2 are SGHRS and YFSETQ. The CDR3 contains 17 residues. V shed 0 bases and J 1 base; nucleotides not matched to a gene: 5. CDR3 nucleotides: TGCGCCAGCAGCTTGGGGGGGACTAGCGCCCGCACAGATACGCAGTATTTT. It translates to CASSLGGTSARTDTQYF.

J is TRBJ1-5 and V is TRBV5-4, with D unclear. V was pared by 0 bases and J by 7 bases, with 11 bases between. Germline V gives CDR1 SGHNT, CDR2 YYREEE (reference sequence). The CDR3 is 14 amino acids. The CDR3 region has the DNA TGTGCCAGCAGCTTGGGCGAACCCGGGCAGCCCCAGCATTTT. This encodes CASSLGEPGQPQHF.

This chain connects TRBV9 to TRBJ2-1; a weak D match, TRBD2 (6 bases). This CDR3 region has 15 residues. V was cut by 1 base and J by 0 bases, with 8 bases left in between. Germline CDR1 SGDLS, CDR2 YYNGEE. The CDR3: CASSVNGGSYNEQFF. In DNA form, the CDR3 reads TGTGCCAGCAGCGTAAACGGGGGCTCCTACAATGAGCAGTTCTTC.

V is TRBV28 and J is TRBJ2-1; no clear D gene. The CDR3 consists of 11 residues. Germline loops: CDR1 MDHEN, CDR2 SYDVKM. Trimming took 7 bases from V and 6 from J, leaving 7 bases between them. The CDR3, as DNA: TGTGCCAGCATGTCTCGCAATGAGCAGTTCTTC. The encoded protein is CASMSRNEQFF.

The CDR3 DNA follows: TGTGCCAGCAGCGTAGAAGGGGCTAGGCGGGATGAGCAGTTCTTC. It yields the protein CASSVEGARRDEQFF. The gene calls are TRBV9 and TRBJ2-1; D assignment may be TRBD1 or TRBD2 (5 bases each). This CDR3 is built from 15 residues. The V end lost 0 bases, the J end lost 8 bases, and 15 bases lay between the germline ends. Germline CDR1 and CDR2: SGDLS and YYNGEE.

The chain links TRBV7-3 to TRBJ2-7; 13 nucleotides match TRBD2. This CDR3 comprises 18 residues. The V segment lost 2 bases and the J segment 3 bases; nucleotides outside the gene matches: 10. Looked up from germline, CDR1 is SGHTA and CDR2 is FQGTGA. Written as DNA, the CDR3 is TGTGCCAGCAGCTTAGCGAGGACTAGCGGGAGAACTCGCTACGAGCAGTACTTC. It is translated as CASSLARTSGRTRYEQYF.